These 32 T cell receptor beta chains came from one sample sequenced in a study of identical twins (dated by TCRdb to 2016 to 2018). Libraries were constructed by 5' RACE. The instrument given in TCRdb is Illumina HiSeq 2000. In-frame beta chains were kept once TCRdb had trimmed the public reads at Q25 with fastp and called clones with MiXCR. Merged by CDR3 protein, the rows form single entries marked with the most common genes and DNA. Here the sample has approximately 620,000 distinct CDR3 sequences; around 8.6% occur a single time. The top ten clonotypes cover roughly 0.97% of the sample. The same sample was also used in a study of yellow fever vaccine responses in identical twins.

Sequencing was carried out using PBMCs. All receptors derive from a woman aged 18-29 years in good health.

There are many counts of this clonotype. The chain employs TRBV4-3 and TRBJ2-3; 8 bases match TRBD2. The junction had 6 bases not matched to a gene; V was cut back by 0 bases and J by 4 bases. CDR1 and CDR2 from the germline V gene are LGHNA and YSLEER. There are 16 residues in the CDR3. The CDR3 loop is CASSQDGGRFADTQYF. CDR3 coding DNA: TGCGCCAGCAGCCAAGACGGCGGGAGGTTTGCAGATACGCAGTATTTT.

The V call is TRBV7-2, the J call TRBJ2-1; D remains unclear. Between the trimmed V and J ends, which lost 1 base and 3 bases, there was a span of 10 bases. The germline V gene has CDR1 SGHTA and CDR2 FQGNSA. CDR3 size: 15 residues. In nucleotides, the CDR3 is TGTGCCAGCAGCTTAGTCCCATCTAACTACAATGAGCAGTTCTTC. This translates into CASSLVPSNYNEQFF.

This clonotype has more than one count but fewer than ten. The chain combines TRBV10-3 with TRBJ2-7; 9 bases are a match to TRBD2. The CDR3 loop spans 15 amino acids. Trimming cost V 10 bases and J 5 bases; bases outside gene matches: 15. Germline CDR1 reads ENHRY; CDR2 reads SYGVKD. CDR3 sequence (DNA): TGTGCCACAGGCCTACGGCGGGGGGGCGTAAACGAGCAGTACTTC. This codes for CATGLRRGGVNEQYF.

This clonotype was observed a handful of times. The rearrangement joins TRBV12-3 or TRBV12-4 to TRBJ1-1; maybe TRBD1 (6 bases). V lost 3 bases and J 0 bases, leaving 17 bases between the germline ends. The CDR3 loop spans 17 amino acids. CDR3 residues: CASSLNLGGPMNTEAFF. CDR3 sequence (DNA): TGTGCCAGCAGTTTGAATCTCGGGGGCCCGATGAACACTGAAGCTTTCTTT.

This clonotype occurred a few times. The chain joins TRBV6-2 or TRBV6-3 to TRBJ2-7, with a weak D call TRBD1 (6 bases). The V gene lost 0 bases and the J gene lost 3 bases, with 15 bases spanning the gap. This CDR3 contains 16 residues. CDR1 MNHEY and CDR2 SVGEGT come from the germline V gene. The CDR3 DNA follows: TGTGCCAGCAGTTACTCGAATGGGGTAGGGGGCTACGAGCAGTACTTC. Translating it yields CASSYSNGVGGYEQYF.

This clonotype was observed a few times. The chain links TRBV30 to TRBJ2-1, with D uncertain. Trimming took off 1 base at V and 5 bases at J, with 3 bases between the two ends. From germline, CDR1 is GTSNPN and CDR2 SVGIG (reference sequence). This CDR3 comprises 11 residues. In DNA form, the CDR3 reads TGTGCCTGGAGTGCAGACAATGAGCAGTTCTTC. Translation: CAWSADNEQFF.

This chain joins TRBV11-2 and TRBJ2-1; D gene ambiguous. The V gene's germline CDR1 is SGHAT and CDR2 FQNNGV. The CDR3 runs to 14 residues. Deletions cut 6 bases from V and 7 bases from J, with 16 bases between. CDR3 sequence (DNA): TGTGCCAGCAGTCTCCAGGCTTTACAAAATGAGCAGTTCTTC. Encoded protein: CASSLQALQNEQFF.

This clonotype was detected ten times or more. The genes are TRBV12-3 or TRBV12-4 and TRBJ2-7, with TRBD2 matching 9 bases. After removal of 6 bases from V and 6 bases from J, the junction contained 9 bases not matched to a gene. This CDR3 contains 14 residues. The CDR3 region is CASSGLARPSEQYF. The CDR3 DNA sequence: TGTGCCAGCAGCGGACTAGCGCGACCCTCCGAGCAGTACTTC.

This clonotype appeared a few times. The DNA is omitted, as the CDR3 cannot be located on it reliably, and the CDR3 follows TCRdb's listing. V gene TRBV2 combines with J gene TRBJ2-7; the tabulated D call, TRBD2, remains unverified against the DNA. Germline CDR1 and CDR2: SNHLY and FYNNEI. The CDR3 sequence runs 15 residues, both termini included. The CDR3 loop reads CASSTSARVEYEQYF.

V and J are TRBV5-1 and TRBJ2-1, with a possible D match to TRBD1 (6 bases). There are 15 residues in the CDR3. Per germline, CDR1 SGHRS and CDR2 YFSETQ. V gave up 2 bases and J gave up 2 bases, with 11 bases separating them. The DNA of the CDR3 is TGCGCCAGCAGCTTAGGGGGTTTAGCCTACAATGAGCAGTTCTTC. Residues: CASSLGGLAYNEQFF.

This clonotype has at least ten counts. The rearrangement joins TRBV7-2 to TRBJ1-5; no clear D. The CDR3 is 13 residues long. CDR1 is SGHTA, CDR2 FQGNSA, per germline. V was cut by 1 base and J by 6 bases, with 7 bases left in between. CDR3 sequence: CASSLGQAQPQHF. CDR3 DNA: TGTGCCAGCAGCTTAGGTCAGGCTCAGCCCCAGCATTTT.

The chain combines TRBV20-1 with TRBJ2-5; 13 bases fit TRBD2. Germline values: CDR1 DFQATT, CDR2 SNEGSKA (reference sequence). The CDR3 totals 15 residues. V lost 5 bases to trimming and J lost 0 bases; unmatched junction nucleotides: 3. CDR3 DNA sequence: TGCAGTGCTTACGGACTAGCGGGGGACCAAGAGACCCAGTACTTC. It translates to CSAYGLAGDQETQYF.

A few counts support this clonotype. The chain has TRBV10-3 and TRBJ2-1, with D maybe TRBD2 (6 bases). The CDR3 extends over 13 amino acids. Per the germline V gene, CDR1 is ENHRY and CDR2 is SYGVKD. Trimming left V 6 bases short and J 4 bases short, with 10 bases between. The CDR3 loop reads CAISGTEYNEQFF. The CDR3 DNA follows: TGTGCCATCAGCGGGACTGAGTACAATGAGCAGTTCTTC.

This chain joins TRBV6-2 or TRBV6-3 and TRBJ1-1; 7 bases are a match to TRBD1. Germline CDR1 reads MNHEY; CDR2 reads SVGEGT. The CDR3 consists of 12 residues. The V gene end was trimmed by 6 bases and the J gene end by 8 bases; junction bases not matched to a gene: 6. The chain's CDR3 is CASRFYRGEAFF. CDR3 nucleotide sequence: TGTGCCAGCAGATTTTACAGGGGAGAAGCTTTCTTT.

The CDR3 region has the DNA TGTGCCATCAGTGCAGGGTTAGAGGGGGAGCAGTACTTC. It specifies CAISAGLEGEQYF. The chain employs TRBV10-3 and TRBJ2-7; D possibly uses TRBD1 or TRBD2 (5 bases each). The germline V gene encodes CDR1 ENHRY and CDR2 SYGVKD. V lost 4 bases and J lost 7, with 14 bases in between. This CDR3 contains 13 residues.

The V call is TRBV19, the J call TRBJ2-3; TRBD2 aligns across 7 bases. Unmatched junction bases numbered 15, after V lost 7 bases and J lost 14 bases. CDR1 and CDR2 (germline): LNHDA, SQIVND (reference sequence). There are 13 residues in the CDR3. The DNA for the CDR3 is TGTGCCAGTATGCCGCGGGGTCGGGAGGACTTGTATTTT. Its translation: CASMPRGREDLYF.

The V and J genes are TRBV5-5 and TRBJ1-1; D is uncertain. The CDR3 spans 15 residues. Trimming cost V 2 bases and J 0 bases, with 11 bases left between them. Germline CDR1 SGHKS, CDR2 YYEKEE (reference sequence). The CDR3 loop is CASSLRGGMNTEAFF. CDR3 nucleotide sequence: TGTGCCAGCAGCTTACGGGGAGGGATGAACACTGAAGCTTTCTTT.

This clonotype appeared many times. V and J are TRBV28 and TRBJ2-1; 10 nucleotides match TRBD2. CDR1 is MDHEN and CDR2 is SYDVKM in the germline V gene. The trim removed 4 bases at V and 7 bases at J, leaving 10 bases unmatched. The CDR3 length is 16 residues. In nucleotides, the CDR3 is TGTGCCAGCAGTTCTCCCCGAGCGGGAGGGAAGAATGAGCAGTTCTTC. Protein product: CASSSPRAGGKNEQFF.

This clonotype was counted many times. The chain uses TRBV12-5 and TRBJ2-5; tentative D call: TRBD2 (5 bases). CDR3 size: 22 residues. V lost 2 bases to trimming and J lost 0 bases, with 31 bases between them. Germline V gene data show CDR1 as LGHNT and CDR2 as FRNRAP. The CDR3 sequence: CASGLNSLIRSGDRRYQETQYF. DNA of the CDR3: TGTGCTAGTGGTTTGAACTCCTTAATTCGGAGCGGAGACCGGCGGTACCAAGAGACCCAGTACTTC. Filled out from reference TRBV12-5 and TRBJ2-5, the complete variable domain reads DARVTQTPRHKVTEMGQEVTMRCQPILGHNTVFWYRQTMMQGLELLAYFRNRAPLDDSGMPKDRFSAEMPDATLATLKIQPSEPRDSAVYFCASGLNSLIRSGDRRYQETQYFGPGTRLLVL.

This clonotype was counted between two and nine times. V and J are TRBV27 and TRBJ1-4; no firm D call. V was pared by 9 bases and J by 2 bases, with 10 bases between. The CDR3 length is 13 residues. The germline V gene encodes CDR1 MNHEY and CDR2 SMNVEV (reference sequence). CDR3 nucleotide sequence: TGTGCCAGTGGGTGGCCGACTAATGAAAAACTGTTTTTT. It yields the protein CASGWPTNEKLFF.

This clonotype has a count of ten or more. The CDR3 is CASSQEGRGLSTDTQYF. Here the CDR3 DNA reads TGTGCCAGCAGCCAAGAGGGCAGAGGGTTAAGCACAGATACGCAGTATTTT. This sequence joins TRBV4-2 and TRBJ2-3; tentatively, D is TRBD2 (5 bases). From germline, CDR1 is LGHNA and CDR2 YNFKEQ. This CDR3 has 17 amino acids. Between the trimmed V and J ends, which lost 0 bases and 0 bases, there was a span of 13 bases.

This clonotype has at least ten counts. This chain uses TRBV11-1 with TRBJ2-7; D gene unclear. Per the germline V gene, CDR1 is SGHAT and CDR2 is FQDESV (reference sequence). The V gene lost 5 bases and the J gene lost 2 bases, with 16 bases spanning the gap. The CDR3 runs 15 residues. DNA of the CDR3: TGTGCCAGCAGCCCATCCCCAGGCCTTGCCTACGAGCAGTACTTC. As protein: CASSPSPGLAYEQYF.

This clonotype came up many times. The gene calls are TRBV29-1 and TRBJ2-1; 12 nucleotides agree with TRBD2. V lost 0 bases, J lost 0 bases, and 9 bases stayed unmatched. The CDR3 consists of 19 residues. The germline gives CDR1 SQVTM, CDR2 ANQGSEA. The CDR3 DNA is TGCAGCGTTGAAGAACAAACTAGCGGGAGGCGGAGCTCCTACAATGAGCAGTTCTTC. It codes for CSVEEQTSGRRSSYNEQFF.

This clonotype was detected a few times. This rearrangement joins TRBV3-1 to TRBJ2-3; D is unclear. V shed 1 base and J shed 5 bases, with 16 bases lying between them. There are 16 residues in the CDR3. Germline V gene sequence: CDR1 LGHDT, CDR2 YNNKEL (reference sequence). Here the CDR3 reads CASSQGRDTRLDTQYF. CDR3 nucleotide sequence: TGTGCCAGCAGCCAAGGGCGAGACACGAGGTTAGATACGCAGTATTTT.

The V and J genes are TRBV2 and TRBJ2-1; no clear D gene. Between the trimmed V and J ends, which lost 6 bases and 6 bases, there was a span of 18 bases. Germline V gene sequence: CDR1 SNHLY, CDR2 FYNNEI. The CDR3 has 15 residues. The CDR3 loop reads CASSVHASMANEQFF. The CDR3 DNA sequence: TGTGCCAGCAGCGTCCATGCCTCAATGGCCAATGAGCAGTTCTTC. The whole variable domain, remainder taken from reference TRBV2 and TRBJ2-1, is EPEVTQTPSHQVTQMGQEVILRCVPISNHLYFYWYRQILGQKVEFLVSFYNNEISEKSEIFDDQFSVERPDGSNFTLKIRSTKLEDSAMYFCASSVHASMANEQFFGPGTRLTVL.

This clonotype appeared many times. The CDR3 bases are TGTGCCAGCAGCTTAACTAGCGGACCCCAAGAGACCCAGTACTTC. Protein sequence: CASSLTSGPQETQYF. The chain links TRBV5-6 to TRBJ2-5; 8 bases line up with TRBD2. Germline lookup yields CDR1 SGHDT and CDR2 YYEEEE. Trimming took 2 bases from V and 1 from J; bases not matched to a gene: 4. There are 15 residues in the CDR3.

The CDR3 DNA follows: TGTGCCAGCAGCTTCCTACTGGGAATCGGGGAGCTGTTTTTT. Protein sequence: CASSFLLGIGELFF. V and J are TRBV7-9 and TRBJ2-2; D not certain. Germline V lookup: CDR1 SEHNR, CDR2 FQNEAQ (reference sequence). The CDR3 is 14 residues long. The V end was cut by 3 bases, the J end by 7 bases, with 12 bases between.

The V call is TRBV15, the J call TRBJ2-4; TRBD1 is a possible D gene (5 bases). V was cut by 0 bases and J by 5 bases, with 8 bases left in between. Germline V gene lookup returns CDR1 LNHNV and CDR2 YYDKDF (reference sequence). The CDR3 has 14 residues. DNA for the CDR3: TGTGCCACCAGCAGAGATGGGGCCCAAAACATTCAGTACTTC. The encoded protein is CATSRDGAQNIQYF.

This clonotype was detected a few times. The J gene is TRBJ2-1, the V gene TRBV7-9; 13 nucleotides match TRBD2. This CDR3 has 16 amino acids. Germline assignment: CDR1 SEHNR and CDR2 FQNEAQ (reference sequence). J was trimmed by 7 bases and V by 5 bases; bases with no gene match: 8. CDR3 sequence: CASSPPGTSGKNEQFF. The CDR3 DNA reads TGTGCCAGCAGCCCCCCCGGGACTAGCGGGAAGAATGAGCAGTTCTTC.

This clonotype appeared a few times. The rearrangement joins TRBV12-3 or TRBV12-4 to TRBJ1-1; D gene ambiguous. V gave up 0 bases and J gave up 1 base, with 3 bases separating them. The CDR3 is made up of 13 amino acids. CDR3 DNA: TGTGCCAGCAGTTTAGCATGGAACACTGAAGCTTTCTTT. It specifies CASSLAWNTEAFF.

The chain joins TRBV4-1 to TRBJ2-1; D uncertain. V shed 4 bases and J shed 8 bases, with 12 bases lying between them. Germline V gives CDR1 MGHRA, CDR2 YSYEKL. The CDR3 has 13 residues. The CDR3 DNA is TGCGCCAGCAGCCCCCCGGGTGCGGATGAGCAGTTCTTC. Protein product: CASSPPGADEQFF.

The chain joins TRBV10-3 to TRBJ2-7, with D maybe TRBD1 (6 bases). Trimming took off 4 bases at V and 9 bases at J, with 16 bases between the two ends. The CDR3 spans 13 residues. CDR1 and CDR2 (germline): ENHRY, SYGVKD. The CDR3 nucleotides read TGTGCCATCAGTGGGACAGAAGCTATTTTGCAGTACTTC. Protein sequence: CAISGTEAILQYF.